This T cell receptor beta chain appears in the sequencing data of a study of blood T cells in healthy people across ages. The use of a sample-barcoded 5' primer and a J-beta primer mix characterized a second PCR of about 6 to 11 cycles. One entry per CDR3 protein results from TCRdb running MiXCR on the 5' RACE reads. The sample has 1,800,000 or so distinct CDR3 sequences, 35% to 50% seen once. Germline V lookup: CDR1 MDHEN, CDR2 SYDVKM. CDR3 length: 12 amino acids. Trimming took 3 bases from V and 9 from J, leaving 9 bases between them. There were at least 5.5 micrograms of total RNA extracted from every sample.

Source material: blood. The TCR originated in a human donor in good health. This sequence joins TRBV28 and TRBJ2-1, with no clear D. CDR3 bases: TGTGCCAGCAGTTTTCCTTACTTTGAGCAGTTCTTC. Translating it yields CASSFPYFEQFF.